Each of the 15 T cell receptor beta chains below was sequenced from the same sample in a study of neoadjuvant anti-PD-1 for oral cavity cancer (dated by TCRdb to the early 2020s). The library was built by means of the immunoSEQ multiplex PCR assay. TCRdb provides this immuneACCESS table in a form limited to in-frame rearrangements. Some clones are lacking; in checked studies, under half of them reflect an unresolved V gene, and why the rest are absent is not known. The sample table contains approximately 13,000 clones; only one count was recorded for 60% to 75% of them. The ten largest clones represent more than 2% of the sample. The sample's time point label, decoded: after neoadjuvant nivolumab, at surgical resection. This specimen consisted of PBMCs, obtained after nivolumab (anti-PD-1) treatment. Every receptor here comes from a person aged 35-80 years with oral cavity squamous cell carcinoma.

The V call is TRBV7-8, the J call TRBJ2-3; weak D call: TRBD2 (5 bases). V lost 3 bases, J lost 9 bases, and 19 bases lay in between. CDR3 length equals 15 residues. Germline loops: CDR1 SGHVS, CDR2 FQNEAQ. The CDR3 reads CASSFVWYKPGTQYF. The CDR3 DNA follows: TGTGCCAGCAGCTTTGTCTGGTACAAGCCGGGGACGCAGTATTTT.

This clone was recorded only once. This chain joins TRBV5-4 and TRBJ2-7; 8 bases are a match to TRBD2. The length of the CDR3 is 16 residues. V lost 0 bases, J lost 4 bases, and 9 bases stayed unmatched. The germline gives CDR1 SGHNT, CDR2 YYREEE (reference sequence). The CDR3 region is CASSLEAGASGYEQYF. CDR3 bases: TGTGCCAGCAGCTTGGAAGCTGGGGCTAGCGGGTACGAGCAGTACTTC.

This clone showed up just a few times. The J gene is TRBJ1-5, the V gene TRBV10-3, with a tentative D call TRBD1 (5 bases). The CDR3 contains 12 residues. The germline CDR1 and CDR2 sequences are ENHRY and SYGVKD. The germline V and J ends were trimmed by 8 bases and 5 bases, with 10 bases remaining between them. The CDR3 sequence: CAIGQGDQPQHF. Here the CDR3 DNA reads TGTGCCATCGGGCAGGGCGATCAGCCCCAGCATTTT.

The table lists this clone with a count of one. The V call is TRBV7-2, the J call TRBJ1-1, with 9 positions matching TRBD1. The CDR3 is 15 residues long. Looked up from germline, CDR1 is SGHTA and CDR2 is FQGNSA. Trimming at V came to 4 bases and at J to 1 base, leaving 4 bases not matched to a gene. DNA for the CDR3: TGTGCCAGCAGCTCCACAGGGGGCGCGAACACTGAAGCTTTCTTT. Protein product: CASSSTGGANTEAFF.

The chain employs TRBV4-1 and TRBJ1-6, with TRBD1 matching 9 bases. Germline trimming cut 4 bases from V and 7 bases from J; bases unmatched to any gene: 5. This CDR3 region has 15 residues. Germline V gives CDR1 MGHRA, CDR2 YSYEKL. This CDR3 is CASSPGQGRNSPLHF. CDR3 bases: TGCGCCAGCAGCCCGGGACAGGGCAGAAATTCACCCCTCCACTTT.

The V gene is TRBV5-1, the J gene TRBJ2-7, with D unclear. V lost 6 bases to trimming and J lost 2 bases, with 18 bases between them. Germline V CDR1 and CDR2: SGHRS, YFSETQ. The CDR3 is 15 amino acids. Here the CDR3 reads CASTPGPGETYEQYF. The CDR3 DNA follows: TGCGCCAGCACCCCCGGACCAGGCGAAACCTACGAGCAGTACTTC.

The table lists this clone with a few counts. The rearrangement joins TRBV27 to TRBJ2-2; possible D gene TRBD2, 5 bases. Between the trimmed V and J ends, which lost 1 base and 3 bases, there was a span of 15 bases. Germline V gives CDR1 MNHEY, CDR2 SMNVEV (reference sequence). The CDR3 length is 17 residues. The CDR3 nucleotides read TGTGCCAGCAGTTTATTGGTTTCTAGCACCGACACCGGGGAGCTGTTTTTT. It encodes CASSLLVSSTDTGELFF.

CDR3 region: CASSPLTLRNTEAFF. CDR3 DNA: TGTGCCAGCAGCCCGCTGACACTACGGAACACTGAAGCTTTCTTT. The chain combines TRBV14 with TRBJ1-1; D remains ambiguous. The CDR3 runs 15 residues. Germline assignment: CDR1 SGHDN and CDR2 FVKESK. The ends were cut back, 4 bases at V and 1 base at J, with 13 bases in the middle.

The chain links TRBV9 to TRBJ1-1; maybe TRBD1 (5 bases). Germline lookup yields CDR1 SGDLS and CDR2 YYNGEE. Deletions cut 9 bases from V and 3 bases from J, with 15 bases between. CDR3 length: 13 amino acids. Written as DNA, the CDR3 is TGTGCCACCAGAGGGGTTGGGGACACTGAAGCTTTCTTT. Protein: CATRGVGDTEAFF.

The V call is TRBV28, the J call TRBJ1-1; unclear D gene. Germline V gene data show CDR1 as MDHEN and CDR2 as SYDVKM. Trimming pared 2 bases from V and 1 base from J, leaving 14 bases between. The CDR3 runs to 16 residues. CDR3 sequence: CASSLARTPANTEAFF. CDR3 in DNA: TGTGCCAGCAGTTTAGCGAGGACCCCCGCGAACACTGAAGCTTTCTTT.

The V gene is TRBV30, the J gene TRBJ1-5; 8 nucleotides align to TRBD1. There are 15 residues in the CDR3. V dropped 0 bases and J dropped 7; count of bases not matched to a gene: 8. Germline V gives CDR1 GTSNPN, CDR2 SVGIG (reference sequence). As DNA, the CDR3 is TGTGCCTGGAGTGTAGGACAGGGAGGGGGACAGCCCCAGCATTTT. Amino acid sequence: CAWSVGQGGGQPQHF.

The rearrangement uses TRBV6-5 and TRBJ2-1; unclear D gene. Germline CDR1 and CDR2: MNHEY and SVGAGI. The length of the CDR3 is 13 residues. V was trimmed by 6 bases and J by 1 base, leaving 7 bases between them. CDR3 amino acids: CASRSRSYNEQFF. The CDR3 DNA follows: TGTGCCAGCAGGAGCCGTTCCTACAATGAGCAGTTCTTC.

The chain couples TRBV11-1 to TRBJ2-2; 8 nucleotides line up with TRBD1. Trimming at V came to 2 bases and at J to 4 bases, leaving 3 bases not matched to a gene. Germline V CDR1 and CDR2: SGHAT, FQDESV (reference sequence). This CDR3 has 15 amino acids. As DNA, the CDR3 is TGTGCCAGCAGCTTACAGGGGGCGGTCACCGGGGAGCTGTTTTTT. Translated: CASSLQGAVTGELFF.

The chain is built from TRBV7-3 and TRBJ2-1; TRBD2 matches at 15 bases. CDR1 is SGHTA, CDR2 FQGTGA, per germline. The CDR3 extends over 17 amino acids. V lost 4 bases to trimming and J lost 4 bases; unmatched junction nucleotides: 5. The CDR3 coding sequence is TGTGCCAGCAGCTCCAGGACTAGCGGGGGGGCTTACAATGAGCAGTTCTTC. This codes for CASSSRTSGGAYNEQFF.

The chain employs TRBV9 and TRBJ2-5; the D is unclear. CDR3 length: 14 amino acids. V was shortened by 0 bases and J by 5 bases, with 11 bases between the two germline ends. In germline, CDR1 is SGDLS, CDR2 YYNGEE. CDR3 loop: CASSVDPHTETQYF. The CDR3 DNA is TGTGCCAGCAGCGTAGACCCACACACGGAGACCCAGTACTTC.